The rows below give T cell receptor beta chains drawn from one sample of a study of blood T cell repertoires in COVID-19. The assay was immunoSEQ multiplex PCR, and TCRdb's table has in-frame clones only and misses some. The table shows 200,000 to 300,000 clones, with 84% occurring only once. The specimen sequenced was peripheral blood. These receptor sequences come from a man aged 50 to 59 with acute or convalescent COVID-19. Both conserved end residues are part of each CDR3. D genes are given only for firm matches. Not all rows give a size; the values are once, few, many and, for expanded clones, a class.

d_gene: TRBD2
v_gene: TRBV30
j_gene: TRBJ2-2
abundance: -
CDR3nt: TGTGCCTGGAGACTAGCGGGCCTAATCACCGGGGAGCTGTTTTTT
CDR3aa: CAWRLAGLITGELFF

d_gene: -
v_gene: TRBV5-1
j_gene: TRBJ1-3
abundance: -
CDR3nt: TGCGCCAGCAGCGCCTCAGGGGACTCTGGAAACACCATATATTTT
CDR3aa: CASSASGDSGNTIYF

d_gene: TRBD1
v_gene: TRBV12-5
j_gene: TRBJ2-1
abundance: -
CDR3nt: TGTGCTAGTGGCTCCGGACAGGGCTCCTACAATGAGCAGTTCTTC
CDR3aa: CASGSGQGSYNEQFF

d_gene: -
v_gene: TRBV7-9
j_gene: TRBJ1-6
abundance: -
CDR3nt: TGTGCCAGCAGCAAGTACCGCGAGGGTAATTCGGCACCCCTCCACTTT
CDR3aa: CASSKYREGNSAPLHF

d_gene: -
v_gene: TRBV3-1/TRBV3-2
j_gene: TRBJ2-7
abundance: few
CDR3nt: TGTGCCAGCAGCCCCCATCCGGTCGGTTACGAGCAGTACTTC
CDR3aa: CASSPHPVGYEQYF

d_gene: -
v_gene: TRBV15
j_gene: TRBJ2-5
abundance: -
CDR3nt: TGTGCCACCAGCAGAGATGGGGCGGGAAAGAAAGAGACCCAGTACTTC
CDR3aa: CATSRDGAGKKETQYF

d_gene: TRBD2
v_gene: TRBV3-1/TRBV3-2
j_gene: TRBJ2-1
abundance: -
CDR3nt: TGTGCCAGCAGCCTGGGACTAGCGGGGGACTACAATGAGCAGTTCTTC
CDR3aa: CASSLGLAGDYNEQFF

d_gene: TRBD2
v_gene: TRBV19
j_gene: TRBJ2-1
abundance: -
CDR3nt: TGTGCCAGTAGTATTGGTCTAGCGGTCTACAATGAGCAGTTCTTC
CDR3aa: CASSIGLAVYNEQFF

d_gene: TRBD2
v_gene: TRBV2
j_gene: TRBJ2-7
abundance: -
CDR3nt: TGTGCCACCAGTCAACGGACTAGCGGGAGGTCCTACGAGCAGTACTTC
CDR3aa: CATSQRTSGRSYEQYF

d_gene: TRBD2
v_gene: TRBV19
j_gene: TRBJ2-3
abundance: -
CDR3nt: TGTGCCAGTAGTATCGGAGCGGGAGGGACAGATACGCAGTATTTT
CDR3aa: CASSIGAGGTDTQYF

d_gene: TRBD1
v_gene: TRBV3-1/TRBV3-2
j_gene: TRBJ1-4
abundance: -
CDR3nt: TGTGCCAGCAGGCGCTCAGACAGGGACCCTAATGAAAAACTGTTTTTT
CDR3aa: CASRRSDRDPNEKLFF

d_gene: -
v_gene: TRBV6-5
j_gene: TRBJ2-7
abundance: -
CDR3nt: TGTGCCAGCAGTTACTCGATTTTGGGACTTCCCTACGAGCAGTACTTC
CDR3aa: CASSYSILGLPYEQYF

d_gene: -
v_gene: TRBV2
j_gene: TRBJ1-2
abundance: -
CDR3nt: TGTGCCAGCAGTGAAGCGATGCGTTATGGCTACACCTTC
CDR3aa: CASSEAMRYGYTF

d_gene: -
v_gene: TRBV6-4
j_gene: TRBJ1-2
abundance: -
CDR3nt: TGTGCCAGCAGGGACCCAGGGGACACGGGCTACACCTTC
CDR3aa: CASRDPGDTGYTF

d_gene: TRBD2
v_gene: TRBV11-2
j_gene: TRBJ2-2
abundance: -
CDR3nt: TGTGCCAGCAGCCCATTTAGCGGGGGCCCCCGGCCCGGGGAGCTGTTTTTT
CDR3aa: CASSPFSGGPRPGELFF

d_gene: TRBD2
v_gene: TRBV10-3
j_gene: TRBJ2-2
abundance: -
CDR3nt: TGTGCCATCAGTGAGTCTGGGAGGGACACCGGGGAGCTGTTTTTT
CDR3aa: CAISESGRDTGELFF

d_gene: -
v_gene: TRBV19
j_gene: TRBJ1-4
abundance: -
CDR3nt: TGTGCCAGTACCCAGATGCAGGGTGTAAAAACCCGGGACACTCTGTTCAATGAAAAACTGTTTTTT
CDR3aa: CASTQMQGVKTRDTLFNEKLFF

d_gene: -
v_gene: TRBV11-3
j_gene: TRBJ2-1
abundance: once
CDR3nt: TGTGCCAGCAGCTCCTTACAGGCCGATGAGCAGTTCTTC
CDR3aa: CASSSLQADEQFF

d_gene: -
v_gene: TRBV30
j_gene: TRBJ1-4
abundance: -
CDR3nt: TGTGCCTGGACCCACCCCGGGACTAATGAAAAACTGTTTTTT
CDR3aa: CAWTHPGTNEKLFF

d_gene: TRBD1
v_gene: TRBV2
j_gene: TRBJ1-2
abundance: -
CDR3nt: TGTGCCAGCATAGTACAGGGGGGGGGCTATGGCTACACCTTC
CDR3aa: CASIVQGGGYGYTF

d_gene: -
v_gene: TRBV2
j_gene: TRBJ1-5
abundance: -
CDR3nt: TGTGCCAGCAGGGCCGGACAGCTCGGCAATCAGCCCCAGCATTTT
CDR3aa: CASRAGQLGNQPQHF

d_gene: -
v_gene: TRBV6-5
j_gene: TRBJ2-2
abundance: -
CDR3nt: TGTGCCAGCAGTTACTCATTGGGGGGGAACACCGGGGAGCTGTTTTTT
CDR3aa: CASSYSLGGNTGELFF

d_gene: -
v_gene: TRBV6-5
j_gene: TRBJ1-2
abundance: -
CDR3nt: TGTGCCAGCAGCCCGGAGAAGGAAAGGGGTGGCTACACCTTC
CDR3aa: CASSPEKERGGYTF

d_gene: TRBD2
v_gene: TRBV6-1
j_gene: TRBJ2-7
abundance: -
CDR3nt: TGTGCCAGCAGTGAAGCCGTAAGCGGGAGGGTCTACGAGCAGTACTTC
CDR3aa: CASSEAVSGRVYEQYF

d_gene: TRBD1
v_gene: TRBV28
j_gene: TRBJ2-7
abundance: -
CDR3nt: TGTGCCAGCAGGCGCCCGGGACAGGTGTTTTACGAGCAGTACTTC
CDR3aa: CASRRPGQVFYEQYF

d_gene: -
v_gene: TRBV27
j_gene: TRBJ2-7
abundance: -
CDR3nt: TGTGCCAGCAGCTATACCCCTTTCTACGAGCAGTACTTC
CDR3aa: CASSYTPFYEQYF

d_gene: -
v_gene: TRBV7-8
j_gene: TRBJ1-5
abundance: -
CDR3nt: TGTGCCAGCAGCTTTAGGGGGAGTCAGCCCCAGCATTTT
CDR3aa: CASSFRGSQPQHF

d_gene: -
v_gene: TRBV4-1
j_gene: TRBJ2-2
abundance: -
CDR3nt: TGCGCCAGCAGCCAGGTAGCGGAGTCGAACACCGGGGAGCTGTTTTTT
CDR3aa: CASSQVAESNTGELFF

d_gene: TRBD2
v_gene: TRBV6-5
j_gene: TRBJ2-3
abundance: -
CDR3nt: TGTGCCAGCAGGCTAGCGGACCACACAGATACGCAGTATTTT
CDR3aa: CASRLADHTDTQYF

d_gene: -
v_gene: TRBV5-1
j_gene: TRBJ2-7
abundance: once
CDR3nt: TGCGCCAGCAGCTTGTTCGGCGGAGACGAGCAGTACTTC
CDR3aa: CASSLFGGDEQYF

d_gene: -
v_gene: TRBV5-6
j_gene: TRBJ1-2
abundance: -
CDR3nt: TGTGCCAGCAGCCTCGGACAGCCCTATGGCTACACCTTC
CDR3aa: CASSLGQPYGYTF

d_gene: -
v_gene: TRBV18
j_gene: TRBJ2-3
abundance: -
CDR3nt: TGTGCCAGCTCACCCTCGACAGCCTTTAAGGGAGATACGCAGTATTTT
CDR3aa: CASSPSTAFKGDTQYF

d_gene: -
v_gene: TRBV29-1
j_gene: TRBJ1-2
abundance: -
CDR3nt: TGCAGCGTTGGGCGGGGCGCAGAGGCCTATGGCTACACCTTC
CDR3aa: CSVGRGAEAYGYTF

d_gene: -
v_gene: TRBV12-5
j_gene: TRBJ2-1
abundance: -
CDR3nt: TGTGCTAGTACCTGGGCCTCCTACAATGAGCAGTTCTTC
CDR3aa: CASTWASYNEQFF

d_gene: TRBD2
v_gene: TRBV3-1/TRBV3-2
j_gene: TRBJ2-5
abundance: -
CDR3nt: TGTGCCAGCAGCCAGCCGGGAGGCCAAGAGACCCAGTACTTC
CDR3aa: CASSQPGGQETQYF

d_gene: -
v_gene: TRBV19
j_gene: TRBJ1-5
abundance: -
CDR3nt: TGTGCCAGTATTCCGAGGTACGGTCAGCCCCAGCATTTT
CDR3aa: CASIPRYGQPQHF

d_gene: TRBD2
v_gene: TRBV7-2
j_gene: TRBJ2-1
abundance: -
CDR3nt: TGTGCCAGCAGCTTTAGCGGGAGTCCGGGGGGAGGGCAGTTCTTC
CDR3aa: CASSFSGSPGGGQFF

d_gene: TRBD1
v_gene: TRBV30
j_gene: TRBJ2-2
abundance: -
CDR3nt: TGTGCCTGGAATCAGGGGACAGGGTATGTCGGGGAGCTGTTTTTT
CDR3aa: CAWNQGTGYVGELFF

d_gene: -
v_gene: TRBV18
j_gene: TRBJ2-2
abundance: -
CDR3nt: TGTGCCAGCTCTTTATCCGGGGAGCTGTTTTTT
CDR3aa: CASSLSGELFF

d_gene: -
v_gene: TRBV4-1
j_gene: TRBJ2-2
abundance: -
CDR3nt: TGCGCCAGCAGCCAGGAGAGTGAGCACGCCGGGACCGGGGAGCTGTTTTTT
CDR3aa: CASSQESEHAGTGELFF

d_gene: TRBD1
v_gene: TRBV3-1/TRBV3-2
j_gene: TRBJ2-2
abundance: -
CDR3nt: TGTGCCAGCAGCCAAGCGGGACAGGGTCGTAACGGGGAGCTGTTTTTT
CDR3aa: CASSQAGQGRNGELFF

d_gene: -
v_gene: TRBV18
j_gene: TRBJ1-3
abundance: once
CDR3nt: TGTGCCAGCTCACCCCGGGACACGGTCTCTGGAAACACCATATATTTT
CDR3aa: CASSPRDTVSGNTIYF

d_gene: TRBD2
v_gene: TRBV5-1
j_gene: TRBJ2-1
abundance: -
CDR3nt: TGCGCCAGCTCCGGGACTAGCGTGAATGAGCAGTTCTTC
CDR3aa: CASSGTSVNEQFF

d_gene: -
v_gene: TRBV5-1
j_gene: TRBJ1-1
abundance: once
CDR3nt: TGCGCCAGCAGCTTGGGACAGTACACTGAAGCTTTCTTT
CDR3aa: CASSLGQYTEAFF

d_gene: TRBD2
v_gene: TRBV2
j_gene: TRBJ2-3
abundance: -
CDR3nt: TGTGCCAGCAGTGATCGACTAGCGGGAGTCCTTAATACGCAGTATTTT
CDR3aa: CASSDRLAGVLNTQYF

d_gene: -
v_gene: TRBV7-3
j_gene: TRBJ1-2
abundance: -
CDR3nt: TGTGCCAGCAGCTTACTAGGCGGAGGAGTCGACTACACCTTC
CDR3aa: CASSLLGGGVDYTF

d_gene: TRBD1
v_gene: TRBV12-5
j_gene: TRBJ2-1
abundance: -
CDR3nt: TGTGCTAGTGGTTTGGGCGGACGGACAGGGGCGTTCTTC
CDR3aa: CASGLGGRTGAFF

d_gene: -
v_gene: TRBV12-3/TRBV12-4
j_gene: TRBJ1-2
abundance: -
CDR3nt: TGTGCCAGCAGTGGACACTACGGCTACACCTTC
CDR3aa: CASSGHYGYTF

d_gene: TRBD1
v_gene: TRBV2
j_gene: TRBJ2-1
abundance: few
CDR3nt: TGTGCCAGCAGTACCGGGACAGGGGGCAATGAGCAGTTCTTC
CDR3aa: CASSTGTGGNEQFF

d_gene: -
v_gene: TRBV29-1
j_gene: TRBJ2-7
abundance: once
CDR3nt: TGCAGCGTCGGGGTCGGTCCACCCTACGAGCAGTACTTC
CDR3aa: CSVGVGPPYEQYF

d_gene: TRBD1
v_gene: TRBV2
j_gene: TRBJ1-2
abundance: -
CDR3nt: TGTGCCAGCAGTAGACAGGGGGCCTACTATGGCTACACCTTC
CDR3aa: CASSRQGAYYGYTF

d_gene: TRBD1
v_gene: TRBV18
j_gene: TRBJ1-1
abundance: -
CDR3nt: TGTGCCAGCTCACCACCGAGCAACAGGGGGGCCACTGAAGCTTTCTTT
CDR3aa: CASSPPSNRGATEAFF

d_gene: -
v_gene: TRBV10-3
j_gene: TRBJ2-7
abundance: -
CDR3nt: TGTGCCATCAGTGGGACAGAACGCTCCTACGAGCAGTACTTC
CDR3aa: CAISGTERSYEQYF

d_gene: TRBD2
v_gene: TRBV28
j_gene: TRBJ2-2
abundance: -
CDR3nt: TGTGCCAGCAATGTCGCCCTAGCGGGGATAAACACCGGGGAGCTGTTTTTT
CDR3aa: CASNVALAGINTGELFF

d_gene: -
v_gene: TRBV3-1/TRBV3-2
j_gene: TRBJ1-5
abundance: -
CDR3nt: TGTGCCAGCAGCCAAGGTTCGACATTGCTTAGCAATCAGCCCCAGCATTTT
CDR3aa: CASSQGSTLLSNQPQHF

d_gene: TRBD1
v_gene: TRBV29-1
j_gene: TRBJ2-7
abundance: -
CDR3nt: TGCAGCGTGGGACAGGTCCGTCCTTCCTACGAGCAGTACTTC
CDR3aa: CSVGQVRPSYEQYF

d_gene: -
v_gene: TRBV5-6
j_gene: TRBJ2-5
abundance: -
CDR3nt: TGTGCCAGCAGCTTGGTTCGGCTAGTGGGGGGAGAGACCCAGTACTTC
CDR3aa: CASSLVRLVGGETQYF

d_gene: -
v_gene: TRBV21-1
j_gene: TRBJ1-2
abundance: -
CDR3nt: TGTGCCAGCAGGCAGGGGACAGGGAACTATGGCTACACCTTC
CDR3aa: CASRQGTGNYGYTF

d_gene: TRBD1
v_gene: TRBV11-2
j_gene: TRBJ2-1
abundance: -
CDR3nt: TGTGCCAGCAGCTTACGGGACAGGCAGCAGTTCTTC
CDR3aa: CASSLRDRQQFF

d_gene: -
v_gene: TRBV9
j_gene: TRBJ2-3
abundance: once
CDR3nt: TGTGCCAGCAGCGTAGCTATCGGGGGGCTCACAGATACGCAGTATTTT
CDR3aa: CASSVAIGGLTDTQYF